These 5 T cell receptor beta chains originate from one sample sequenced in a study of T cell responses to AZD1222 COVID-19 vaccine. Profiling relied on immunoSEQ multiplex PCR, and the TCRdb table lists in-frame clones only, not all of them. The data show some 190,000 clones, with roughly 92% seen just once and over 1% held by the top ten. The source was peripheral blood, collected on day 0 of AZD1222 vaccination. The receptors come from an adult in good health.

The rearrangement uses TRBV28 and TRBJ1-2, with D uncertain. Trimming cost V 8 bases and J 2 bases, with 6 bases left between them. This CDR3 region has 11 residues. The germline V gene encodes CDR1 MDHEN and CDR2 SYDVKM. CDR3 in amino acids: CASGGNYGYTF. In nucleotides, the CDR3 is TGTGCCAGCGGCGGGAACTATGGCTACACCTTC.

The chain employs TRBV29-1 and TRBJ1-4; TRBD1 might be the D (5 bases). Germline V gene sequence: CDR1 SQVTM, CDR2 ANQGSEA. Trimming took off 7 bases at V and 12 bases at J, with 18 bases between the two ends. The CDR3 runs 12 residues. The CDR3, as DNA: TGCAGCGCTGAGGGAGGGGCGGCGGAACTGTTTTTT. It codes for CSAEGGAAELFF.

This chain links TRBV7-8 with TRBJ2-2; 8 nucleotides match TRBD1. The CDR3 totals 16 residues. CDR1 is SGHVS and CDR2 is FQNEAQ in the germline V gene. V was pared by 3 bases and J by 6 bases, with 9 bases of the junction left unmatched. The CDR3 DNA follows: TGTGCCAGCAGCTTGAAAGTACAGGGGGGCGCCGGGGAGCTGTTTTTT. This gives the protein CASSLKVQGGAGELFF. Variable domain in full (rest from reference TRBV7-8 and TRBJ2-2): GAGVSQSPRYKVAKRGQDVALRCDPISGHVSLFWYQQALGQGPEFLTYFQNEAQLDKSGLPSDRFFAERPEGSVSTLKIQRTQQEDSAVYLCASSLKVQGGAGELFFGEGSRLTVL.

The chain recombines TRBV19 with TRBJ2-5; D might be TRBD1 or TRBD2, each matching 5 bases. Germline lookup yields CDR1 LNHDA and CDR2 SQIVND (reference sequence). V lost 9 bases to trimming and J lost 1 base, with 21 bases between them. There are 16 residues in the CDR3. CDR3 loop: CASATTPQGPQETQYF. DNA for the CDR3: TGTGCCAGCGCGACTACCCCCCAGGGCCCCCAAGAGACCCAGTACTTC.

The CDR3 coding sequence is TGCGCCAGCAGCTTCGTGGAGGGAACTGAAGCTTTCTTT. Its translation: CASSFVEGTEAFF. The chain links TRBV5-1 to TRBJ1-1; D is uncertain. V dropped 2 bases and J dropped 5 bases, with 10 bases sitting between them. The CDR3 runs 13 residues. Germline values: CDR1 SGHRS, CDR2 YFSETQ.